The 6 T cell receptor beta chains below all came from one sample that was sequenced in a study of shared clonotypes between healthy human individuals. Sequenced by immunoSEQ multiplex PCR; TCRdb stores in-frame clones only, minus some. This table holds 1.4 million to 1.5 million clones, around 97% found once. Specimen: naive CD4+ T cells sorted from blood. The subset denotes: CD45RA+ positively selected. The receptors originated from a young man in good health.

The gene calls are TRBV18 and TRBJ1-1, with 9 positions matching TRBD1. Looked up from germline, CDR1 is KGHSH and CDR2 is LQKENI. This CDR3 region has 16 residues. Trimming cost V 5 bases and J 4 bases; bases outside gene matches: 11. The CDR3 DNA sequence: TGTGCCAGCTCATCGACGACAGGGGGAGGTGGCACTGAAGCTTTCTTT. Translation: CASSSTTGGGGTEAFF. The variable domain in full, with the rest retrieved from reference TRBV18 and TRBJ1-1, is NAGVMQNPRHLVRRRGQEARLRCSPMKGHSHVYWYRQLPEEGLKFMVYLQKENIIDESGMPKERFSAEFPKEGPSILRIQQVVRGDSAAYFCASSSTTGGGGTEAFFGQGTRLTVV.

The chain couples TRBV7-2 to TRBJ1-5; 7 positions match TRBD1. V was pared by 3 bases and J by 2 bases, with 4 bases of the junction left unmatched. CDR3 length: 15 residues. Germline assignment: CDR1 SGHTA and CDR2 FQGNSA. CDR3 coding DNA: TGTGCCAGCAGCTTCGACAGGGAGGGCAATCAGCCCCAGCATTTT. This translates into CASSFDREGNQPQHF.

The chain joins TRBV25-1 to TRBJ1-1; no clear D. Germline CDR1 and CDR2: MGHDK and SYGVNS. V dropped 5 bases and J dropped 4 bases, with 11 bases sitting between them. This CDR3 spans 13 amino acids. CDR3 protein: CASSPIGSTEAFF. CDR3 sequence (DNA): TGTGCCAGCAGTCCCATAGGAAGCACTGAAGCTTTCTTT.

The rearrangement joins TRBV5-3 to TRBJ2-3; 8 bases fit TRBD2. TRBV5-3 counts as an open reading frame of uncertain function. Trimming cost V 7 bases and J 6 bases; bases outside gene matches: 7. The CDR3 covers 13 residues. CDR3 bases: TGTGCCAGAGGCGGCGGGAGGAGGGATACGCAGTATTTT. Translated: CARGGGRRDTQYF.

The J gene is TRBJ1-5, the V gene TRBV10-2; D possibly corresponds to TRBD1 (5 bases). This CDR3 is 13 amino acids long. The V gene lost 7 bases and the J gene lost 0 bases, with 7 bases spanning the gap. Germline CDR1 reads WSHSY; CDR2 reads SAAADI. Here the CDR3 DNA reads TGCGCCAGCACTCAGGGTAGCAATCAGCCCCAGCATTTT. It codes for CASTQGSNQPQHF.

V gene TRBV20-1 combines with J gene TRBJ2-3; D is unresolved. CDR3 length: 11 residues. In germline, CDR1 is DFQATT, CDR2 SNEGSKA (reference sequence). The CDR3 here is CRAYEGDTQYF. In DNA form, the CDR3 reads TGCAGGGCCTATGAAGGGGATACGCAGTATTTT.